The TCR beta chain under discussion was sequenced for a study of T-cell reconstitution after alpha-beta-depleted transplantation in children. Study-wide findings and caveats: Surviving recipient T cells and thymic progenitors underlay high day-60 TCRbeta diversity in some patients. After one year, T-cell counts and TCRbeta diversity mostly came from new T cells. Several hundred graft clones that had expanded were reportedly the source of alpha-beta T cells about two months after transplant.

Unique molecular identifiers were used to barcode this TCRbeta library. Each CDR3 protein gets one entry after TCRdb re-called the PCR reads with MiXCR. The profile shows about 1,000,000 distinct CDR3 sequences, about 29% of them singletons. Germline values: CDR1 SGHNT, CDR2 YYREEE (reference sequence). The V and J ends lost 3 bases and 7 bases, in that order; junction bases with no gene match: 4. This CDR3 has 15 residues. This clonotype was observed a few times. Its antigen remains unknown. The V call is TRBV5-4, the J call TRBJ2-1; 13 bases are shared with TRBD2. This receptor was obtained from a boy younger than two who had a stem cell transplant for SCID, so the T cells may come from the graft donor. The material was PBMCs, mostly from graft donor cells, obtained 360 days after TCRalphabeta/CD19-depleted stem cell transplant. The CDR3 sequence is CASSSGTSGTNEQFF. The DNA of the CDR3 is TGTGCCAGCAGCTCGGGGACTAGCGGGACTAATGAGCAGTTCTTC.